The 20 T cell receptor beta chains below were found in one sample sequenced in a study of T cell responses to AZD1222 COVID-19 vaccine. Profiling relied on immunoSEQ multiplex PCR, and the TCRdb table lists in-frame clones only, not all of them. This sample has approximately 75,000 clones, with about nine tenths found just once. The sample here was peripheral blood, taken 28 days after the second AZD1222 dose. All receptors derive from an adult who received the AZD1222 COVID-19 vaccine.

V gene TRBV2 combines with J gene TRBJ2-5, with 7 bases matching TRBD1. With 8 bases clipped from V and 6 bases from J, the junction kept 9 bases outside the gene matches. The CDR3 spans 13 residues. Germline CDR1 and CDR2: SNHLY and FYNNEI. The CDR3 nucleotides read TGTGCCAGCTACGAAACAGGGGCGCAGACCCAGTACTTC. Its protein is CASYETGAQTQYF.

This clone showed up just once. V gene TRBV6-5 combines with J gene TRBJ1-1; D not resolved. V was trimmed by 6 bases and J by 2 bases, leaving 13 bases between them. The CDR3 is 14 amino acids. Looked up from germline, CDR1 is MNHEY and CDR2 is SVGAGI. The DNA of the CDR3 is TGTGCCAGCAGGGTCGGGATTGGTAACACTGAAGCTTTCTTT. Translation: CASRVGIGNTEAFF.

This chain links TRBV21-1 with TRBJ1-1; the table's D gene call, TRBD1, was not cross checked with the DNA. TRBV21-1 is labeled a pseudogene. This CDR3 spans 15 amino acids. This CDR3 is CASSPTPPTDTEAFF. In nucleotides, the CDR3 is TGTGCCAGCAGCCCGACACCCCCCACCGACACTGAAGCTTTCTTT.

This chain joins TRBV20-1 and TRBJ1-5; D is possibly TRBD1 (5 bases). Trimming left V 3 bases short and J 4 bases short, with 7 bases between. Germline loops: CDR1 DFQATT, CDR2 SNEGSKA (reference sequence). The CDR3 covers 12 residues. DNA for the CDR3: TGCAGTGCTAGTTCAGGGAATCAGCCCCAGCATTTT. Encoded protein: CSASSGNQPQHF.

V is TRBV6-2 or TRBV6-3 and J is TRBJ2-3, with D possibly being TRBD1 (6 bases). With 6 bases removed from V and 4 bases from J, the gap between germline ends came to 23 bases. CDR3 size: 17 residues. Germline V gives CDR1 MNHEY, CDR2 SVGEGT. The CDR3 here is CASSYVPQGVGADTQYF. Here the CDR3 DNA reads TGTGCCAGCAGCTATGTCCCACAGGGTGTTGGGGCAGATACGCAGTATTTT.

V usage is TRBV28 and J usage is TRBJ2-7; 10 bases agree with TRBD2. Germline loops: CDR1 MDHEN, CDR2 SYDVKM. The CDR3 has 15 residues. Trimming removed 1 base from V and 4 bases from J; junction bases left unmatched: 4. The CDR3 DNA is TGTGCCAGCAGTTTATTACTAGCGGGGAGGTACGAGCAGTACTTC. It translates to CASSLLLAGRYEQYF.

As for this clone: This same CDR3 is encoded by further DNA sequences in the sample. The J gene is TRBJ1-2, the V gene TRBV4-3, with 8 bases that match TRBD1. The V and J ends lost 1 base and 4 bases, in that order; junction bases with no gene match: 5. This CDR3 spans 15 amino acids. Germline values: CDR1 LGHNA, CDR2 YSLEER. The CDR3: CASSQGTGIRYGYTF. For the CDR3, the DNA is TGCGCCAGCAGCCAAGGGACAGGGATCCGCTATGGCTACACCTTC.

This chain links TRBV9 with TRBJ1-2, with 8 bases that match TRBD1. The CDR3 totals 17 residues. The V and J ends lost 3 bases and 3 bases, in that order; junction bases with no gene match: 13. Germline lookup yields CDR1 SGDLS and CDR2 YYNGEE. CDR3 protein: CASSAGGDRGADYGYTF. CDR3 DNA: TGTGCCAGCAGCGCTGGGGGCGACAGGGGAGCGGACTATGGCTACACCTTC.

V gene TRBV4-2 combines with J gene TRBJ1-2; D is perhaps TRBD1 (6 bases). V shed 2 bases and J shed 5 bases, with 21 bases lying between them. CDR1 and CDR2 (germline): LGHNA, YNFKEQ. The CDR3 runs to 17 residues. CDR3 region: CASSQTLVRDTVYGYTF. CDR3 bases: TGTGCCAGCAGCCAAACATTGGTGCGGGACACCGTATATGGCTACACCTTC.

CDR3: CASSLKTSGVADTQYF. DNA of the CDR3: TGTGCCAGCAGCCTTAAGACTAGCGGGGTAGCGGATACGCAGTATTTT. The V gene is TRBV7-3, the J gene TRBJ2-3; 11 bases align to TRBD2. The CDR3 length is 16 residues. The V gene's germline CDR1 is SGHTA and CDR2 FQGTGA. J was trimmed by 6 bases and V by 5 bases; bases with no gene match: 10.

Points on this clone: One end of the junction fails to match germline, which may point to a read error. V and J are TRBV30 and TRBJ1-4, with D possibly matching TRBD1 (6 bases). CDR1 is GTSNPN, CDR2 SVGIG, per germline (reference sequence). This CDR3 has 13 residues. The CDR3 bases are TGTGCCTGGGAAAAAGGGGGATCGCCAAGTGTCTCGTTT. This gives the protein CAWEKGGSPSVSF.

The chain is built from TRBV30 and TRBJ1-3, with D uncertain. Trimming cost V 2 bases and J 7 bases, with 15 bases left between them. This CDR3 contains 14 residues. Germline CDR1 reads GTSNPN; CDR2 reads SVGIG (reference sequence). The chain's CDR3 is CAWSPPVAVNTIYF. CDR3 bases: TGTGCCTGGAGTCCCCCGGTTGCGGTGAACACCATATATTTT.

The V call is TRBV28, the J call TRBJ1-5, with D uncertain. V shed 7 bases and J shed 3 bases, with 13 bases lying between them. The CDR3 loop spans 14 amino acids. Germline-derived CDR1 and CDR2 are MDHEN and SYDVKM. The CDR3 bases are TGTGCCAGCACTAAGAGTGGGCCCAATCAGCCCCAGCATTTT. Protein product: CASTKSGPNQPQHF. Full variable domain (outside the CDR3, taken from reference TRBV28 and TRBJ1-5): DVKVTQSSRYLVKRTGEKVFLECVQDMDHENMFWYRQDPGLGLRLIYFSYDVKMKEKGDIPEGYSVSREKKERFSLILESASTNQTSMYLCASTKSGPNQPQHFGDGTRLSIL.

This chain connects TRBV3-1 (or the pseudogene TRBV3-2) to TRBJ1-1, with TRBD1 matching 7 bases. Looked up from germline, CDR1 is LGHDT and CDR2 is YNNKEL (reference sequence). This CDR3 comprises 15 residues. With 4 bases clipped from V and 4 bases from J, the junction kept 9 bases outside the gene matches. CDR3: CASSPRQGETTEAFF. The CDR3 DNA is TGTGCCAGCAGCCCTAGACAGGGAGAGACCACTGAAGCTTTCTTT.

This clone showed up just once. V and J are TRBV9 and TRBJ2-3; no clear D gene. The CDR3 loop spans 15 amino acids. V was clipped by 0 bases and J by 2 bases, with 10 bases between them. Germline values: CDR1 SGDLS, CDR2 YYNGEE. DNA of the CDR3: TGTGCCAGCAGCGTAGGTGTACTTTTCACAGATACGCAGTATTTT. Translation gives CASSVGVLFTDTQYF.

This clone was recorded only once. The V gene is TRBV2, the J gene TRBJ2-3; the D is unclear. CDR3 size: 14 residues. Germline values: CDR1 SNHLY, CDR2 FYNNEI. Deletions cut 4 bases from V and 2 bases from J, with 10 bases between. CDR3 loop: CASSGNPPTDTQYF. CDR3 nucleotide sequence: TGTGCCAGCAGTGGCAATCCCCCCACAGATACGCAGTATTTT.

V gene TRBV7-3 combines with J gene TRBJ1-6, with D tentatively TRBD1 (6 bases). The V end was cut by 5 bases, the J end by 9 bases, with 14 bases between. The germline CDR1 and CDR2 sequences are SGHTA and FQGTGA. The CDR3 contains 14 residues. CDR3 residues: CASSAGHEISPLHF. The CDR3 bases are TGTGCCAGCAGCGCGGGACACGAAATTTCACCCCTCCACTTT.

The chain recombines TRBV27 with TRBJ2-7; 15 positions agree with TRBD2. This CDR3 has 17 amino acids. CDR1 MNHEY and CDR2 SMNVEV come from the germline V gene (reference sequence). The J segment lost 3 bases and the V segment lost 6 bases, leaving 9 bases of the junction unmatched. The CDR3: CASRPNGLAGGLYEQYF. The CDR3 DNA follows: TGTGCCAGCAGACCCAATGGACTAGCGGGGGGGCTCTACGAGCAGTACTTC.

This clone was observed once. The chain carries TRBV6-5 and TRBJ1-1; no clear D gene. Germline CDR1 is MNHEY and CDR2 is SVGAGI. This CDR3 has 14 residues. Trimming stripped 4 bases from V and 0 bases from J, with 9 bases between. CDR3 sequence (DNA): TGTGCCAGCAGTTCCCTGCAAGTGAACACTGAAGCTTTCTTT. Amino acid sequence: CASSSLQVNTEAFF.

This chain joins TRBV7-6 and TRBJ1-3, with 7 nucleotides matching TRBD1. V was pared by 6 bases and J by 2 bases, with 10 bases of the junction left unmatched. The germline V gene has CDR1 SGHVS and CDR2 FNYEAQ. The CDR3 spans 16 residues. The CDR3 DNA sequence: TGTGCCAGCAGTTTAACTTACAGGGGCCCTGGAAACACCATATATTTT. Its translation is CASSLTYRGPGNTIYF.